This T cell receptor beta chain was sequenced for a study of T cell responses to AZD1222 COVID-19 vaccine. The data were produced by immunoSEQ multiplex PCR, yet TCRdb's version contains in-frame clones alone and is incomplete. The repertoire consists of some 170,000 clones, with about 88% occurring once and the leading ten covering under 2%. The clonotype comes from an adult in good health. This sample comprised peripheral blood, obtained on day 0 of AZD1222 vaccination.

The CDR3 DNA is TGCAGCGTCCGATCAGGGGGGAGCACCGGGGAGCTGTTTTTT. Protein product: CSVRSGGSTGELFF. The chain employs TRBV29-1 and TRBJ2-2; a weak D match, TRBD1 (7 bases). The CDR3 consists of 14 residues. Trimming shortened V by 6 bases and J by 4 bases, and 15 bases separated the two germline ends. CDR1 and CDR2 (germline): SQVTM, ANQGSEA.